This T cell receptor (beta chain) was sequenced in a study of blood T cell repertoires in COVID-19 (dated by TCRdb to 2018 to 2020). General notes on the study: Samples from collaborators originated in the United States, Italy and Spain and spanned both the acute and convalescent phases of COVID-19. The repertoires were released in a freely available public database meant as a resource for research on the immune response to SARS-CoV-2. The prospective study material was composed of cDNA or gDNA derived from T cells, B-cell-depleted T cells, or PBMCs. The sample metadata nearly always contained a de-identified subject ID, COVID-19 status, age in years and sex. The dataset comprised deeply sampled blood TCRbeta repertoires from subjects exposed to, actively infected with, or recovered from COVID-19. Where available, HLA class I and class II types were taken from metadata supplied by the sample provider and were not determined by assay-based typing. The samples were drawn from the first 160 participants of the ongoing ImmuneRACE study and from 1,254 subjects provided by 6 global collaborators. Study-level results and caveats: Clinical and demographic metadata were provided uncurated, with the amount varying by source and participant.

As to this clone: Its antigen is still unknown. No much larger clone exists at a distance of one base, and base qualities are not known.

The immunoSEQ Assay, a bias-controlled multiplex PCR, was used to amplify TCRbeta CDR3 regions from genomic DNA. On the authors' methods: The number of nucleated cells in each sample was estimated from the amplification of reference gene primers within the assay. To quantify the absolute abundance of each unique TCRbeta CDR3 rearrangement, sequence reads were collapsed and filtered. For each sample, productive Simpson clonality was calculated as the square root of Simpson's diversity index over productive rearrangements. TCRdb re-hosts the immuneACCESS table, in-frame sequences only. Its copies lack some clones; in the studies checked, an unresolved V gene accounts for under half of them, and the cause for the rest is not known. D and trimming were read from the DNA, whereas the V and J calls and clone size are those reported in that table. The sample table lists roughly 32,000 clones, around 85% of them with a count of one. The ten largest clones capture 7% to 10% of the sample.

Reading from cysteine to phenylalanine, the CDR3 counts 14 amino acids. Of all the DNA, just the CDR3 is kept, 42 bases in frame from base 1. According to the germline V gene, CDR1 reads KGHSH and CDR2 reads LQKENI. Deletion took 0 bases off V and 6 bases off J, with a span of 8 bases between the germline ends. Whole blood was collected in K2EDTA tubes by collaborating institutions according to the institutions' own protocols. For TCRbeta analysis, collaborators shipped samples in one of three forms: frozen whole blood, isolated PBMCs, or DNA extracted from either of those sample types. The sequencing input was peripheral blood. The chain uses TRBV18 and TRBJ2-2; the D gene is unclear. This sequence was found in an older man with active COVID-19. At the DNA level, the sequence is TGTGCCAGCTCACCACCGTCCTTCCCCGGGGAGCTGTTTTTT. Its amino acids are CASSPPSFPGELFF.